What follows are 16 T cell receptor beta chains derived from one specimen sequenced in a study of T cell responses to AZD1222 COVID-19 vaccine. Clones were read by immunoSEQ multiplex PCR, and TCRdb kept only the in-frame ones, dropping some. The sample lists 75,000 to 100,000 clones; around 90% were seen once. The specimen was peripheral blood, collected on day 0 of AZD1222 vaccination. All receptors derive from an adult in good health.

Only one count was recorded for this clone. The chain carries TRBV6-2 or TRBV6-3 and TRBJ2-4, with D perhaps TRBD2 (5 bases). With 5 bases removed from V and 0 bases from J, the gap between germline ends came to 11 bases. The CDR3 loop spans 15 amino acids. Germline V gives CDR1 MNHEY, CDR2 SVGEGT. Here the CDR3 DNA reads TGTGCCAGCAGTCAACCCGGACTAGCCAAAAACATTCAGTACTTC. Its protein is CASSQPGLAKNIQYF.

The chain uses TRBV4-2 and TRBJ1-2; D perhaps matches TRBD1 (5 bases). The germline V and J ends were trimmed by 4 bases and 8 bases, with 23 bases remaining between them. CDR3 length: 16 residues. Germline CDR1 is LGHNA and CDR2 is YNFKEQ. The CDR3 DNA reads as TGTGCCAGCAGCCCTGAGGGCAGCCCGTCGGGACTGGGCTACACCTTC. It is translated as CASSPEGSPSGLGYTF.

V and J are TRBV7-2 and TRBJ2-6, with TRBD1 matching over 9 bases. CDR1 SGHTA and CDR2 FQGNSA come from the germline V gene. The CDR3 has 16 amino acids. Germline trimming cut 4 bases from V and 2 bases from J; bases unmatched to any gene: 3. CDR3 DNA sequence: TGTGCCAGCAGCTGGGACAGGGCTGCTGGGGCCAACGTCCTGACTTTC. It specifies CASSWDRAAGANVLTF.

This CDR3 reads CASSEGRGNQPQHF. CDR3 nucleotides: TGTGCCAGCAGTGAGGGCAGGGGGAATCAGCCCCAGCATTTT. The chain joins TRBV2 to TRBJ1-5; 7 bases fit TRBD1. Germline CDR1 is SNHLY and CDR2 is FYNNEI. The V and J ends lost 3 bases and 4 bases, in that order; junction bases with no gene match: 3. The CDR3 is made up of 14 amino acids.

The V gene is TRBV29-1, the J gene TRBJ2-7; D perhaps matches TRBD2 (6 bases). Germline V gene lookup returns CDR1 SQVTM and CDR2 ANQGSEA. CDR3 length equals 14 residues. Trimming cost V 6 bases and J 0 bases, with 15 bases left between them. CDR3 in DNA: TGCAGCGTAGGACTACGAATGAGCTCCTACGAGCAGTACTTC. Amino acids: CSVGLRMSSYEQYF.

The rearrangement uses TRBV19 and TRBJ2-3; D is unclear. The CDR3 loop spans 13 amino acids. Per germline, CDR1 LNHDA and CDR2 SQIVND (reference sequence). Trimming took 5 bases from V and 4 from J, leaving 10 bases between them. Here the CDR3 reads CASSEDVPDTQYF. CDR3 coding DNA: TGTGCCAGTAGTGAGGACGTCCCAGATACGCAGTATTTT. Supplemented by reference TRBV19 and TRBJ2-3, the full variable domain reads DGGITQSPKYLFRKEGQNVTLSCEQNLNHDAMYWYRQDPGQGLRLIYYSQIVNDFQKGDIAEGYSVSREKKESFPLTVTSAQKNPTAFYLCASSEDVPDTQYFGPGTRLTVL.

This chain uses TRBV9 with TRBJ2-2, with D hard to call. CDR1 SGDLS and CDR2 YYNGEE come from the germline V gene. The CDR3 has 13 amino acids. V was pared by 3 bases and J by 1 base, with 4 bases between. The CDR3 DNA sequence: TGTGCCAGCAGCGGAGGGAACACCGGGGAGCTGTTTTTT. Amino acids: CASSGGNTGELFF.

The chain joins TRBV27 to TRBJ2-1; tentatively, D is TRBD2 (6 bases). From germline, CDR1 is MNHEY and CDR2 SMNVEV (reference sequence). The CDR3 consists of 12 residues. V lost 7 bases, J lost 10 bases, and 14 bases lay in between. The CDR3 is CASTLVGGEQFF. DNA of the CDR3: TGTGCCAGCACCCTAGTCGGGGGAGAGCAGTTCTTC.

The V and J genes are TRBV7-2 and TRBJ1-2, with D possibly TRBD1 on 5 matching bases. The V and J ends lost 5 bases and 8 bases respectively, with 15 bases between them. The CDR3 has 13 residues. The germline gives CDR1 SGHTA, CDR2 FQGNSA. For the CDR3, the DNA is TGTGCCAGCAGCCCACCTACAGGAGAAGGCTACACCTTC. It yields the protein CASSPPTGEGYTF.

The V gene is TRBV11-3, the J gene TRBJ2-1; D possibly corresponds to TRBD2 (7 bases). Per germline, CDR1 SGHNT and CDR2 YENEEA. The CDR3 sequence is 15 residues long. V was clipped by 5 bases and J by 4 bases, with 15 bases between them. The CDR3 coding sequence is TGTGCCAGCAGCCCTCGGGCGGGGGCGTACAATGAGCAGTTCTTC. This gives the protein CASSPRAGAYNEQFF.

The CDR3 DNA is TGCAGTGTCAAGGAGGATACGCAGTATTTT. This codes for CSVKEDTQYF. The gene calls are TRBV20-1 and TRBJ2-3, with no clear D. Germline V gene data show CDR1 as DFQATT and CDR2 as SNEGSKA (reference sequence). V lost 7 bases, J lost 6 bases, and 8 bases lay in between. The CDR3 is 10 residues long.

This clone was counted once. The chain uses TRBV3-1 (or the pseudogene TRBV3-2) and TRBJ2-3, with 12 bases lining up with TRBD2. The CDR3 extends over 14 amino acids. The V gene end was trimmed by 7 bases and the J gene end by 5 bases; junction bases not matched to a gene: 4. The V gene's germline CDR1 is LGHDT and CDR2 YNNKEL (reference sequence). CDR3 protein: CASTLAGGVDTQYF. CDR3 nucleotide sequence: TGTGCCAGCACCCTAGCGGGAGGGGTAGATACGCAGTATTTT.

As for this clone: Compared with germline, one end of the junction differs, possibly owing to a read error. V and J are TRBV7-2 and TRBJ2-7, with D possibly TRBD1 on 8 matching bases. Germline CDR1 and CDR2: SGHTA and FQGNSA. CDR3 length equals 14 residues. CDR3 protein: CASSLAAGGNEQYF. The CDR3 DNA is TGTGCCAGCAGCCTAGCGGCAGGGGGCAACGAGCAGTACTTC.

The CDR3 is CASSLGDNYGYTF. The CDR3 DNA follows: TGTGCCAGCAGCTTAGGGGACAACTATGGCTACACCTTC. The chain has TRBV7-3 and TRBJ1-2; D possibly corresponds to TRBD1 (5 bases). V dropped 2 bases and J dropped 2 bases, with 6 bases sitting between them. The CDR3 is made up of 13 amino acids. Germline values: CDR1 SGHTA, CDR2 FQGTGA.

The chain combines TRBV6-5 with TRBJ2-7, with 11 bases matching TRBD1. J was trimmed by 3 bases and V by 7 bases; bases with no gene match: 8. CDR1 and CDR2 (germline): MNHEY, SVGAGI. This CDR3 is 15 amino acids long. This CDR3 is CASTSGTGGFYEQYF. The CDR3 DNA is TGTGCCAGCACTTCCGGGACAGGGGGGTTCTACGAGCAGTACTTC.

The rearrangement joins TRBV19 to TRBJ2-5; 8 nucleotides match TRBD1. Germline loops: CDR1 LNHDA, CDR2 SQIVND (reference sequence). This CDR3 is 15 amino acids long. The trim removed 10 bases at V and 7 bases at J, leaving 17 bases unmatched. The CDR3 region is CATMGLDGQGGTQYF. CDR3 DNA sequence: TGTGCCACCATGGGCCTCGACGGACAGGGTGGGACCCAGTACTTC.